One sample yielded the 18 T cell receptor beta chains listed below, sequenced in a study of T cell responses to AZD1222 COVID-19 vaccine (dated by TCRdb to the early 2020s). Libraries were prepared through the immunoSEQ multiplex PCR assay. TCRdb took this table from immuneACCESS and kept in-frame rearrangements with V and J called. Such tables lack part of the clones; where checked against another copy, unresolved V genes explain under half of the gap, and the rest is unexplained. The sample contains about 84,000 clones, around 90% of them found a single time. The ten largest clonotypes hold approximately 10% of the sample. The intended sense of this specimen's time point label: about 28 days (+/-7) after the second vaccine dose. The input for sequencing was peripheral blood, taken 28 days after the second AZD1222 dose. The receptors come from an adult who received the AZD1222 COVID-19 vaccine.

This clone occurred a few times. This sequence joins TRBV7-3 and TRBJ2-3; TRBD2 might be the D (5 bases). The CDR3 has 14 residues. Trimming took 4 bases from V and 2 from J, leaving 10 bases between them. Germline loops: CDR1 SGHTA, CDR2 FQGTGA. CDR3 loop: CASSYGLSTDTQYF. CDR3 bases: TGTGCCAGCAGCTACGGACTCTCCACAGATACGCAGTATTTT.

V is TRBV3-1 (or the pseudogene TRBV3-2) and J is TRBJ1-2; 8 bases are a match to TRBD1. The V gene end was trimmed by 0 bases and the J gene end by 2 bases; junction bases not matched to a gene: 5. CDR3 length equals 16 residues. The germline CDR1 and CDR2 sequences are LGHDT and YNNKEL (reference sequence). CDR3 sequence reads: CASSQDSYRGNYGYTF. The CDR3 DNA is TGTGCCAGCAGCCAAGATTCGTACAGGGGGAACTATGGCTACACCTTC.

The chain has TRBV28 and TRBJ2-1; TRBD2 matches 9 bases. CDR3 length equals 16 residues. The germline V gene has CDR1 MDHEN and CDR2 SYDVKM. V shed 6 bases, J shed 9 bases, and the junction held 15 bases outside the gene matches. In DNA form, the CDR3 reads TGTGCCAGCAGCTCGGGGGGGACTAGCATCGTGGGTGAGCAGTTCTTC. It translates to CASSSGGTSIVGEQFF.

In its sample, this clone was seen a few times. The chain is built from TRBV19 and TRBJ1-4, with 7 bases matching TRBD1. The V segment lost 5 bases and the J segment 7 bases; nucleotides outside the gene matches: 10. Germline CDR1 reads LNHDA; CDR2 reads SQIVND (reference sequence). This CDR3 contains 15 residues. CDR3 nucleotides: TGTGCCAGTAGTGCCCAGACAGGGATACCTGAAAAACTGTTTTTT. It specifies CASSAQTGIPEKLFF.

J is TRBJ2-3 and V is TRBV5-1; D tentatively reads TRBD1 or TRBD2 (5 bases each). Germline V gene lookup returns CDR1 SGHRS and CDR2 YFSETQ. The CDR3 consists of 14 residues. V was pared by 2 bases and J by 3 bases, with 10 bases between. CDR3 residues: CASSLGESTDTQYF. CDR3 in DNA: TGCGCCAGCAGCTTAGGGGAGAGTACAGATACGCAGTATTTT.

The chain couples TRBV10-3 to TRBJ1-2; tentatively, D is TRBD1 (5 bases). The CDR3 has 17 residues. Germline V lookup: CDR1 ENHRY, CDR2 SYGVKD. V lost 3 bases, J lost 5 bases, and 22 bases lay in between. The CDR3 DNA reads TGTGCCATCAGTGAAGCCGGTTGGAAGGGAGGGGCTTATGGCTACACCTTC. Translation: CAISEAGWKGGAYGYTF.

The J gene is TRBJ2-6, the V gene TRBV3-1 (or the pseudogene TRBV3-2), with TRBD2 as a possible D gene (6 bases). The germline V gene has CDR1 LGHDT and CDR2 YNNKEL (reference sequence). This CDR3 spans 23 amino acids. V gave up 6 bases and J gave up 4 bases, with 37 bases separating them. The CDR3 region is CASRQNREKPSLRLSRGANVLTF. The CDR3 DNA sequence: TGTGCCAGCAGGCAAAACCGGGAGAAACCCTCACTTAGGTTATCGCGGGGGGCCAACGTCCTGACTTTC.

The rearrangement uses TRBV6-5 and TRBJ2-7; the D gene is possibly TRBD2 (5 bases). This CDR3 comprises 14 residues. Germline CDR1 reads MNHEY; CDR2 reads SVGAGI. V was pared by 2 bases and J by 2 bases, with 10 bases between. CDR3 sequence: CASSYLTEAYEQYF. The CDR3 DNA reads TGTGCCAGCAGTTACCTGACGGAGGCCTACGAGCAGTACTTC.

The chain carries TRBV4-3 and TRBJ1-3; D call uncertain. Trimming shortened V by 0 bases and J by 4 bases, and 13 bases separated the two germline ends. The CDR3 is made up of 16 amino acids. In germline, CDR1 is LGHNA, CDR2 YSLEER. The CDR3 here is CASSQDSGVWGNTIYF. The CDR3, as DNA: TGCGCCAGCAGCCAAGATAGCGGGGTTTGGGGAAACACCATATATTTT.

The chain carries TRBV19 and TRBJ2-7; TRBD1 matches 7 bases. The CDR3 covers 17 residues. Looked up from germline, CDR1 is LNHDA and CDR2 is SQIVND (reference sequence). V shed 6 bases, J shed 2 bases, and the junction held 16 bases outside the gene matches. This CDR3 is CASSMRVGGVRAYEQYF. The CDR3 DNA sequence: TGTGCCAGTAGCATGCGCGTAGGGGGCGTTCGGGCCTACGAGCAGTACTTC.

V usage is TRBV18 and J usage is TRBJ1-6; D remains unclear. This CDR3 has 17 amino acids. Germline V gives CDR1 KGHSH, CDR2 LQKENI. The V gene lost 3 bases and the J gene lost 6 bases, with 18 bases spanning the gap. The DNA for the CDR3 is TGTGCCAGCTCACCCAATCAATTCAGTGGAGGTAATTCACCCCTCCACTTT. It codes for CASSPNQFSGGNSPLHF.

This clone has just one count. The chain is built from TRBV5-6 and TRBJ2-3; weak D call: TRBD1 (6 bases). The CDR3 runs 13 residues. The V gene's germline CDR1 is SGHDT and CDR2 YYEEEE. V lost 4 bases and J 5 bases, leaving 11 bases between the germline ends. CDR3 coding DNA: TGTGCCAGCAGCACTCCAGGGGTAGATACGCAGTATTTT. Translation: CASSTPGVDTQYF.

The V call is TRBV28, the J call TRBJ1-2, with D possibly TRBD1 on 5 matching bases. Between the trimmed V and J ends, which lost 4 bases and 4 bases, there was a span of 19 bases. This CDR3 comprises 16 residues. Per the germline V gene, CDR1 is MDHEN and CDR2 is SYDVKM. The CDR3 sequence: CASSSHSGTALYGYTF. The CDR3 DNA reads TGTGCCAGCAGTTCGCATTCCGGGACCGCCCTCTATGGCTACACCTTC.

The chain uses TRBV27 and TRBJ1-1; weak D call: TRBD1 (6 bases). The CDR3 sequence is 15 residues long. V dropped 4 bases and J dropped 0 bases, with 12 bases sitting between them. Per germline, CDR1 MNHEY and CDR2 SMNVEV (reference sequence). The CDR3 DNA reads TGTGCCAGCAGTTACCAGGGGCCGATGAACACTGAAGCTTTCTTT. It encodes CASSYQGPMNTEAFF.

V is TRBV6-6 and J is TRBJ1-2; 7 bases align to TRBD1. The CDR3 is 14 amino acids. CDR1 is MNHNY, CDR2 SVGAGI, per germline (reference sequence). V trimming: 4 bases; J trimming: 3 bases; junction bases outside the gene matches: 5. The CDR3 sequence: CASSFGQVDYGYTF. DNA of the CDR3: TGTGCCAGCAGTTTTGGACAGGTGGACTATGGCTACACCTTC.

The chain links TRBV5-1 to TRBJ1-5; D not certain. The CDR3 is 15 amino acids. Germline V gene sequence: CDR1 SGHRS, CDR2 YFSETQ. With 4 bases removed from V and 0 bases from J, the gap between germline ends came to 11 bases. The CDR3 reads CASSKRRTSNQPQHF. As DNA, the CDR3 is TGCGCCAGCAGCAAACGACGGACTAGCAATCAGCCCCAGCATTTT.

The chain uses TRBV6-5 and TRBJ2-3; D may be TRBD1 (5 bases). The CDR3 has 14 amino acids. The ends were cut back, 6 bases at V and 2 bases at J, with 12 bases in the middle. Germline lookup yields CDR1 MNHEY and CDR2 SVGAGI. DNA of the CDR3: TGTGCCAGCAGAAAACAGGAGTACACAGATACGCAGTATTTT. It encodes CASRKQEYTDTQYF.

The chain has TRBV25-1 and TRBJ1-1, with TRBD1 as a possible D gene (5 bases). Germline loops: CDR1 MGHDK, CDR2 SYGVNS. The V end was cut by 7 bases, the J end by 0 bases, with 18 bases between. This CDR3 region has 16 residues. The CDR3 is CASTPPPQGLNTEAFF. The CDR3 nucleotides read TGTGCCAGCACCCCACCCCCTCAGGGCCTGAACACTGAAGCTTTCTTT.